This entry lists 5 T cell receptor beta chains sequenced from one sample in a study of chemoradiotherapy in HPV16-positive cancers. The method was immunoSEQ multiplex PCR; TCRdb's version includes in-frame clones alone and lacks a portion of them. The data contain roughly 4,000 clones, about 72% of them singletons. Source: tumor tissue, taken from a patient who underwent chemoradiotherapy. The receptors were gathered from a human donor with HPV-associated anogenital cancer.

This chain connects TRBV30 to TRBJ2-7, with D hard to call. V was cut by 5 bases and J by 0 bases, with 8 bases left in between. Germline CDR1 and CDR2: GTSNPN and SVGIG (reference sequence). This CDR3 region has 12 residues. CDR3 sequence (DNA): TGTGCCTGGGTGGTTGGCTCCTACGAGCAGTACTTC. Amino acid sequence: CAWVVGSYEQYF.

In DNA form, the CDR3 reads TGTGCCAGCAGCTCTGGACAGGGGAGGGGCAATGAGCAGTTCTTC. This encodes CASSSGQGRGNEQFF. The V call is TRBV7-9, the J call TRBJ2-1; 9 positions match TRBD1. Germline assignment: CDR1 SEHNR and CDR2 FQNEAQ (reference sequence). With V trimmed by 4 bases and J by 6 bases, 7 bases remained unmatched. The CDR3 is 15 residues long.

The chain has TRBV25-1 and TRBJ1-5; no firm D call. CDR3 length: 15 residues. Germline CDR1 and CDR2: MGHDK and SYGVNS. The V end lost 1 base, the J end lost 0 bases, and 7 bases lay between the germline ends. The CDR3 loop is CASSESGNSNQPQHF. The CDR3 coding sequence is TGTGCCAGCAGTGAATCGGGCAATAGCAATCAGCCCCAGCATTTT. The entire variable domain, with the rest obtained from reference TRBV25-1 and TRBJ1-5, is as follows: EADIYQTPRYLVIGTGKKITLECSQTMGHDKMYWYQQDPGMELHLIHYSYGVNSTEKGDLSSESTVSRIRTEHFPLTLESARPSHTSQYLCASSESGNSNQPQHFGDGTRLSIL.

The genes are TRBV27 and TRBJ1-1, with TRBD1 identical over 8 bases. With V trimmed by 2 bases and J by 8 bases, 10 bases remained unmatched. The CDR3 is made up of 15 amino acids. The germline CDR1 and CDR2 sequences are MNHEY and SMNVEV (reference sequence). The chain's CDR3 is CASSLGQGFPGEAFF. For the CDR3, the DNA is TGTGCCAGCAGTTTAGGACAGGGTTTTCCGGGGGAAGCTTTCTTT.

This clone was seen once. The CDR3 here is CATSTWTSGGSYNEQFF. The CDR3 bases are TGTGCCACCAGCACGTGGACTAGCGGGGGTTCGTACAATGAGCAGTTCTTC. The chain carries TRBV15 and TRBJ2-1; 13 bases map to TRBD2. The CDR3 spans 17 residues. The junction had 7 bases not matched to a gene; V was cut back by 4 bases and J by 4 bases. Germline-derived CDR1 and CDR2 are LNHNV and YYDKDF (reference sequence).